What follows are 29 T cell receptor beta chains derived from one specimen sequenced in a study of shared clonotypes between healthy human individuals. Libraries were prepared by immunoSEQ multiplex PCR; TCRdb keeps only in-frame clonotypes and omits some of them. The data hold hundreds of thousands of clones, with roughly 94% observed a single time. Naive CD8 cells lacked CD45RO, underwent positive selection for CCR7 and left out terminally differentiated effector memory CD45RA+ cells. The sequenced sample consisted of naive CD8+ T cells sorted from blood. These receptors all come from a man aged 25 to 40 in good health.

The rearrangement uses TRBV6-1 and TRBJ1-1; D is unresolved. The CDR3 length is 13 residues. Trimming took off 3 bases at V and 2 bases at J, with 7 bases between the two ends. Germline lookup yields CDR1 MNHNS and CDR2 SASEGT. CDR3 sequence: CASSDSLNTEAFF. In nucleotides, the CDR3 is TGTGCCAGCAGTGATTCATTAAACACTGAAGCTTTCTTT.

This clone occurred a few times. This chain uses TRBV7-9 with TRBJ2-7, with 11 bases fitting TRBD2. The CDR3 length is 16 residues. The ends lost 5 bases at V and 2 bases at J; junction bases unmatched: 8. Per the germline V gene, CDR1 is SEHNR and CDR2 is FQNEAQ (reference sequence). In DNA, the CDR3 is TGTGCCAGCAGCCAGACTAGCGGGGCCCTAACCTACGAGCAGTACTTC. It yields the protein CASSQTSGALTYEQYF.

This clone was picked up a small number of times. Given a much more abundant clone one base away, this may be a read error. The same CDR3 also results from other DNA sequences found in this sample. The rearrangement uses TRBV9 and TRBJ1-3; weak D call: TRBD1 (6 bases). Germline CDR1 is SGDLS and CDR2 is YYNGEE. V lost 0 bases, J lost 0 bases, and 13 bases lay in between. The CDR3 has 17 residues. Here the CDR3 reads CASSVGSGQSSGNTIYF. The CDR3 nucleotides read TGTGCCAGCAGCGTAGGATCGGGACAAAGCTCTGGAAACACCATATATTTT.

About this clone itself: Other DNA sequences within the sample encode an identical CDR3. This sequence joins TRBV9 and TRBJ1-1; TRBD1 might be the D (5 bases). Germline V gene data show CDR1 as SGDLS and CDR2 as YYNGEE. The CDR3 covers 13 residues. The V and J ends lost 5 bases and 5 bases respectively, with 13 bases between them. Here the CDR3 reads CASSAGGGTEAFF. The CDR3 DNA reads TGTGCCAGCAGTGCTGGGGGAGGAACTGAAGCTTTCTTT. The full variable domain, in which reference TRBV9 and TRBJ1-1 provide the parts outside the CDR3, is DSGVTQTPKHLITATGQRVTLRCSPRSGDLSVYWYQQSLDQGLQFLIQYYNGEERAKGNILERFSAQQFPDLHSELNLSSLELGDSALYFCASSAGGGTEAFFGQGTRLTVV.

This chain connects TRBV7-9 to TRBJ2-7; a possible D gene is TRBD1 (5 bases). The CDR3 contains 17 residues. Germline assignment: CDR1 SEHNR and CDR2 FQNEAQ (reference sequence). Trimming took 4 bases from V and 0 from J, leaving 19 bases between them. Written as DNA, the CDR3 is TGTGCCAGCAGCTCCTCCCTTAGACAGCGAGGCTCCTACGAGCAGTACTTC. It encodes CASSSSLRQRGSYEQYF. The whole variable domain, filled in from reference TRBV7-9 and TRBJ2-7, reads DTGVSQNPRHKITKRGQNVTFRCDPISEHNRLYWYRQTLGQGPEFLTYFQNEAQLEKSRLLSDRFSAERPKGSFSTLEIQRTEQGDSAMYLCASSSSLRQRGSYEQYFGPGTRLTVT.

The rearrangement joins TRBV7-6 to TRBJ1-1; no clear D. The CDR3 consists of 11 residues. Germline V gene sequence: CDR1 SGHVS, CDR2 FNYEAQ. Between the trimmed V and J ends, which lost 5 bases and 5 bases, there was a span of 6 bases. Here the CDR3 reads CASSPATEAFF. For the CDR3, the DNA is TGTGCCAGCAGCCCTGCGACTGAAGCTTTCTTT.

The chain's CDR3 is CASSRGARYEQYF. For the CDR3, the DNA is TGCGCCAGCAGCCGCGGGGCGCGATACGAGCAGTACTTC. This chain links TRBV4-1 with TRBJ2-7, with TRBD2 as a possible D gene (6 bases). The germline gives CDR1 MGHRA, CDR2 YSYEKL. CDR3 length equals 13 residues. The V gene lost 4 bases and the J gene lost 4 bases, with 11 bases spanning the gap.

V and J are TRBV27 and TRBJ2-7; 12 bases align to TRBD1. After removal of 3 bases from V and 5 bases from J, the junction contained 5 bases not matched to a gene. Germline V lookup: CDR1 MNHEY, CDR2 SMNVEV (reference sequence). CDR3 length: 15 residues. This chain's CDR3 is CASSLGTGGRNEQYF. As DNA, the CDR3 is TGTGCCAGCAGTTTGGGGACAGGGGGCAGGAACGAGCAGTACTTC.

Of note for this clone: The sample holds other DNA sequences that translate to the same CDR3. This chain joins TRBV19 and TRBJ2-1; D remains ambiguous. The length of the CDR3 is 14 residues. Trimming removed 4 bases at V and 0 bases at J, with 7 bases between. Germline V gene sequence: CDR1 LNHDA, CDR2 SQIVND (reference sequence). The CDR3 DNA reads as TGTGCCAGTAGTAGCAGAAGCTCCTACAATGAGCAGTTCTTC. Protein sequence: CASSSRSSYNEQFF.

This clone was seen only a few times. CDR3 DNA sequence: TGTGCCAGCAGCTTGGAAGGGGGTAGGGGCAATCAGCCCCAGCATTTT. As protein: CASSLEGGRGNQPQHF. The rearrangement uses TRBV5-5 and TRBJ1-5, with D tentatively TRBD1 (6 bases). Trimming left V 0 bases short and J 2 bases short, with 12 bases between. The germline gives CDR1 SGHKS, CDR2 YYEKEE (reference sequence). The CDR3 extends over 16 amino acids.

This clone was seen just once. This rearrangement joins TRBV7-9 to TRBJ2-6, with D possibly matching TRBD2 (6 bases). This CDR3 is built from 16 residues. The germline CDR1 and CDR2 sequences are SEHNR and FQNEAQ (reference sequence). V gave up 8 bases and J gave up 3 bases, with 17 bases separating them. The CDR3 protein is CASGDSIRGGANVLTF. The CDR3 DNA sequence: TGTGCCAGCGGGGACTCGATCCGGGGTGGGGCCAACGTCCTGACTTTC.

The V and J genes are TRBV5-5 and TRBJ2-1; D remains ambiguous. This CDR3 comprises 14 residues. Trimming cost V 7 bases and J 5 bases, with 16 bases left between them. The germline CDR1 and CDR2 sequences are SGHKS and YYEKEE (reference sequence). This CDR3 reads CASCRSTMDNEQFF. In nucleotides, the CDR3 is TGTGCCAGCTGCCGTTCCACGATGGACAATGAGCAGTTCTTC.

This sequence joins TRBV5-6 and TRBJ2-7; the D gene is possibly TRBD2 (5 bases). The CDR3 covers 16 residues. V gave up 5 bases and J gave up 3 bases, with 21 bases separating them. Germline CDR1 reads SGHDT; CDR2 reads YYEEEE. CDR3 sequence reads: CASRTAGRQTLYEQYF. DNA of the CDR3: TGTGCCAGCAGAACCGCGGGCCGCCAAACACTCTACGAGCAGTACTTC.

The chain joins TRBV5-1 to TRBJ2-5, with D perhaps matching TRBD1 (5 bases). V was cut by 0 bases and J by 3 bases, with 12 bases left in between. Per the germline V gene, CDR1 is SGHRS and CDR2 is YFSETQ. This CDR3 has 15 residues. This chain's CDR3 is CASSLDVGQEETQYF. The CDR3, as DNA: TGCGCCAGCAGCTTGGACGTGGGGCAAGAAGAGACCCAGTACTTC.

This chain connects TRBV4-3 to TRBJ2-2; 8 bases align to TRBD1. Germline V gene sequence: CDR1 LGHNA, CDR2 YSLEER. J gave up 3 bases and V 2 bases, and 11 bases lay outside the gene matches. The CDR3 runs to 18 residues. In nucleotides, the CDR3 is TGCGCCAGCAGCCAACAAAGGCCGGGACAGGTAGACACCGGGGAGCTGTTTTTT. This encodes CASSQQRPGQVDTGELFF.

The gene calls are TRBV28 and TRBJ1-4; no clear D gene. Trimming left V 3 bases short and J 3 bases short, with 2 bases between. The germline CDR1 and CDR2 sequences are MDHEN and SYDVKM. CDR3 length equals 12 residues. CDR3 residues: CASSFSNEKLFF. CDR3 in DNA: TGTGCCAGCAGTTTTTCTAATGAAAAACTGTTTTTT.

This sequence joins TRBV23-1 and TRBJ1-4; a weak D match, TRBD1 (5 bases). TRBV23-1 is assigned to the ORF class and has an uncertain function. V lost 2 bases to trimming and J lost 5 bases, with 6 bases between them. This CDR3 spans 13 amino acids. The CDR3 nucleotides read TGCGCCAGCAGTCAACGGGGGAATGAAAAACTGTTTTTT. Amino acids: CASSQRGNEKLFF.

The chain couples TRBV11-2 to TRBJ2-7; D unresolved. The CDR3 has 12 amino acids. Trimming pared 2 bases from V and 7 bases from J, leaving 9 bases between. Germline lookup yields CDR1 SGHAT and CDR2 FQNNGV. CDR3 region: CASSLRYREQYF. The CDR3 coding sequence is TGTGCCAGCAGCTTAAGGTATAGGGAGCAGTACTTC.

The chain links TRBV7-5 to TRBJ2-5; the table's D call, TRBD2, was not checked against the DNA. TRBV7-5 is a pseudogene locus. The CDR3 loop spans 17 amino acids. The CDR3 sequence is CARSLGFTGGSQETQYF. CDR3 coding DNA: TGTGCCAGAAGCCTCGGGTTCACGGGAGGTTCCCAAGAGACCCAGTACTTC.

V and J are TRBV6-6 and TRBJ2-7; D unclear. The CDR3 runs to 15 residues. CDR1 and CDR2 (germline): MNHNY, SVGAGI (reference sequence). V was clipped by 2 bases and J by 0 bases, with 11 bases between them. DNA for the CDR3: TGTGCCAGCAGTTACCAGGCCGAAAGCTCCTACGAGCAGTACTTC. Protein: CASSYQAESSYEQYF.

This clone was seen only a few times. The rearrangement joins TRBV6-1 to TRBJ2-1; TRBD2 is a possible D gene (5 bases). The V and J ends lost 5 bases and 2 bases respectively, with 7 bases between them. Germline CDR1 reads MNHNS; CDR2 reads SASEGT. This CDR3 has 13 residues. This CDR3 reads CASSRGTYNEQFF. As DNA, the CDR3 is TGTGCCAGCAGTCGGGGAACCTACAATGAGCAGTTCTTC.

V and J are TRBV7-9 and TRBJ1-5, with D tentatively TRBD1 (5 bases). Germline V CDR1 and CDR2: SEHNR, FQNEAQ (reference sequence). This CDR3 has 15 residues. V lost 5 bases and J 2 bases, leaving 13 bases between the germline ends. CDR3 protein: CASSRAGQRNQPQHF. The CDR3 region has the DNA TGTGCCAGCAGCCGCGCGGGGCAGCGCAATCAGCCCCAGCATTTT.

For this clone: Other DNA variants within this sample encode the same CDR3. The rearrangement links TRBV15 to TRBJ2-2; 7 positions agree with TRBD1. Germline V lookup: CDR1 LNHNV, CDR2 YYDKDF (reference sequence). This CDR3 contains 20 residues. Trimming took 0 bases from V and 5 from J; bases not matched to a gene: 18. Here the CDR3 DNA reads TGTGCCACCAGCAGAGAGTGGTCCCCGTTAAGGACAGGAGAAACCGGGGAGCTGTTTTTT. This gives the protein CATSREWSPLRTGETGELFF.

The chain recombines TRBV25-1 with TRBJ2-7; 11 bases match TRBD2. CDR1 is MGHDK, CDR2 SYGVNS, per germline. The CDR3 runs 15 residues. J lost 1 base, V lost 4 bases, and 3 bases had no gene match. The DNA of the CDR3 is TGTGCCAGCAGTGCATGGACTAGCGGGTCCTACGAGCAGTACTTC. Residues: CASSAWTSGSYEQYF.

J is TRBJ2-7 and V is TRBV5-1; possibly TRBD2 for D (5 bases). V was pared by 1 base and J by 3 bases, with 17 bases between. The germline gives CDR1 SGHRS, CDR2 YFSETQ. CDR3 size: 16 residues. The CDR3 DNA sequence: TGCGCCAGCAGCTTGAAGGGTACACTACGGGACTACGAGCAGTACTTC. Translated, it gives CASSLKGTLRDYEQYF.

V and J are TRBV4-1 and TRBJ1-2; possible D gene TRBD1, 5 bases. The CDR3 has 13 residues. Trimming removed 2 bases at V and 6 bases at J, with 10 bases between. Germline-derived CDR1 and CDR2 are MGHRA and YSYEKL. CDR3 in DNA: TGCGCCAGCAGCCAATCCGGGGGGGATGGCTACACCTTC. Its protein is CASSQSGGDGYTF.

The count of this clone is one. The gene calls are TRBV6-1 and TRBJ2-3; TRBD2 is a possible D gene (5 bases). Germline V gives CDR1 MNHNS, CDR2 SASEGT. The CDR3 extends over 16 amino acids. V lost 3 bases, J lost 5 bases, and 18 bases lay in between. CDR3 residues: CASSEFRAQRGDTQYF. The CDR3 DNA sequence: TGTGCCAGCAGTGAGTTCCGGGCCCAACGGGGAGATACGCAGTATTTT.

This chain links TRBV11-2 with TRBJ2-7; the D call may be TRBD1 or TRBD2 (5 bases each). V gave up 5 bases and J gave up 6 bases, with 17 bases separating them. The germline CDR1 and CDR2 sequences are SGHAT and FQNNGV. The CDR3 covers 14 residues. CDR3 sequence (DNA): TGTGCCAGCAGCCCTCCGGGGACGTTTGGCGAGCAGTACTTC. This translates into CASSPPGTFGEQYF.

This chain joins TRBV7-2 and TRBJ2-3, with TRBD2 matching over 15 bases. Germline V gene sequence: CDR1 SGHTA, CDR2 FQGNSA. V gave up 4 bases and J gave up 6 bases; unmatched junction bases: 5. The CDR3 runs 16 residues. The CDR3 nucleotides are TGTGCCAGCAGCTCAGGACTAGCGGGAGGGCCGGATACGCAGTATTTT. Residues: CASSSGLAGGPDTQYF.